The T cell receptor beta chain under discussion was sequenced for a study of glioma-infiltrating T cells. There are a few counts of this clonotype. Its specificity is not known. TCR alpha and beta CDR3 regions were amplified from RNA using iRepertoire nested multiplex PCR. One-step reverse transcription and amplification started from approximately 100-400 ng of tissue mRNA or PBMC total RNA. TCRdb used MiXCR to reprocess the multiplex PCR reads, holding one entry per CDR3 protein. Seen here are some 130,000 distinct CDR3 sequences, under 25% observed once, and the top ten hold about a quarter. Study results and limitations: Tissue and blood shared very few CDR3 sequences. Above-expected tissue-blood divergence occurred in all gliomas, most in low-grade ones.

This CDR3 is 15 amino acids long. The germline V gene encodes CDR1 MGHDK and CDR2 SYGVNS. Trimming stripped 2 bases from V and 3 bases from J, with 11 bases between. The chain links TRBV25-1 to TRBJ2-4, with D maybe TRBD1 (5 bases). The receptor's source is a human donor with low-grade glioma or glioblastoma, undergoing nonglioma brain surgery, or in good health (not recorded which). Sequenced input: glioma tissue, nonneoplastic brain tissue, or PBMCs (not recorded which). The CDR3: CASSEKGAGKNIQYF. The CDR3 nucleotides read TGTGCCAGCAGTGAAAAAGGGGCAGGCAAAAACATTCAGTACTTC.